This TCR beta chain was identified in a study of blood T cell repertoires in COVID-19. Under the authors' procedure: Estimated nucleated cell counts came from reference gene primer amplification. Sequencing used immunoSEQ multiplex PCR; TCRdb keeps in-frame clones, though not all of them. V and J calls and clone size follow that table, whereas D and trimming were derived from the DNA. The sample shows just over 300,000 clones, over 80% of them seen only once. This clone was observed once. Study members were between about 18 and 100 years old and lived in roughly 24 US regions. Germline values: CDR1 SEHNR, CDR2 FQNEAQ (reference sequence). With V trimmed by 4 bases and J by 4 bases, 6 bases remained unmatched. The CDR3 sequence is 15 residues long.

The chain couples TRBV7-9 to TRBJ2-5; TRBD2 matches 10 bases. The TCR originated in a woman between 18 and 29 years old who had recovered from COVID-19. The sequencing sample was made of PBMCs or T cells enriched from blood (not recorded which). CDR3 DNA: TGTGCCAGCAGCTCAAGCGGGGGGGCCCGAGAGACCCAGTACTTC. This encodes CASSSSGGARETQYF.